These 17 T cell receptor beta chains were sequenced from one sample in a study of T cells in AML relapse after transplant. Amplification used RNA template and a modified RACE PCR instead of multiplex PCR. TCRdb recomputed calls from the PCR reads with MiXCR, one row per CDR3 protein. Here the sample spans about 210 distinct CDR3 sequences, about 9.8% being singletons. The sample in question was bone marrow, either the whole sample or a sorted T cell fraction (not recorded which), obtained at relapse. The source is a human donor who had a stem cell transplant for acute myeloid leukemia. Some T cells could come from the graft donor.

This clonotype is large. The chain links TRBV24-1 to TRBJ2-6; D is uncertain. The germline V gene encodes CDR1 KGHDR and CDR2 SFDVKD. The CDR3 sequence is 16 residues long. V was pared by 3 bases and J by 3 bases, with 11 bases between. The CDR3 sequence: CATSDPDGDGANVLTF. DNA for the CDR3: TGTGCCACCAGTGATCCAGACGGCGATGGGGCCAACGTCCTGACTTTC.

This clonotype qualifies as large (0.1 to 1%). The CDR3 reads CASSGPGTSGQADTQYF. DNA for the CDR3: TGTGCCAGCAGTGGCCCCGGGACTAGCGGGCAGGCGGATACGCAGTATTTT. The chain joins TRBV12-3 or TRBV12-4 to TRBJ2-3, with 12 positions matching TRBD2. V dropped 5 bases and J dropped 6; count of bases not matched to a gene: 12. There are 17 residues in the CDR3.

This clonotype ranks as large. The V and J genes are TRBV20-1 and TRBJ1-1; a possible D gene is TRBD1 (5 bases). From germline, CDR1 is DFQATT and CDR2 SNEGSKA (reference sequence). The V and J ends lost 6 bases and 6 bases respectively, with 11 bases between them. This CDR3 has 11 residues. The CDR3, as DNA: TGCAGTGCGCGAACGGGGCCTGAAGCTTTCTTT. Translating it yields CSARTGPEAFF.

This clonotype was counted a few times. V is TRBV27 and J is TRBJ1-1, with a possible D match to TRBD1 (5 bases). Germline values: CDR1 MNHEY, CDR2 SMNVEV (reference sequence). The CDR3 has 14 amino acids. The V end was cut by 5 bases, the J end by 1 base, with 11 bases between. CDR3 amino acids: CASSLRDENTEAFF. CDR3 coding DNA: TGTGCCAGCAGTCTACGGGACGAGAACACTGAAGCTTTCTTT.

This clonotype is labeled large. The chain links TRBV7-8 to TRBJ2-1, with 9 nucleotides matching TRBD1. This CDR3 has 15 residues. Germline values: CDR1 SGHVS, CDR2 FQNEAQ. V was pared by 5 bases and J by 5 bases, with 7 bases of the junction left unmatched. The CDR3 is CASSPQTGGHNEQFF. The CDR3 DNA reads as TGTGCCAGCAGCCCGCAGACAGGGGGGCACAATGAGCAGTTCTTC. Drawing the rest from reference TRBV7-8 and TRBJ2-1, the complete variable domain is GAGVSQSPRYKVAKRGQDVALRCDPISGHVSLFWYQQALGQGPEFLTYFQNEAQLDKSGLPSDRFFAERPEGSVSTLKIQRTQQEDSAVYLCASSPQTGGHNEQFFGPGTRLTVL.

By its share, this clonotype is large. The chain links TRBV5-1 to TRBJ1-2; D is unresolved. The CDR3 extends over 14 amino acids. V lost 3 bases, J lost 8 bases, and 17 bases lay in between. The V gene's germline CDR1 is SGHRS and CDR2 YFSETQ. CDR3 amino acids: CASSSPTTSRGYTF. CDR3 nucleotide sequence: TGCGCCAGCAGCTCCCCGACAACCTCACGGGGCTACACCTTC.

Relative to its sample, this clonotype is large. V is TRBV19 and J is TRBJ2-1, with 10 bases identical to TRBD1. V was clipped by 3 bases and J by 10 bases; unmatched bases: 9. Germline lookup yields CDR1 LNHDA and CDR2 SQIVND (reference sequence). This CDR3 comprises 15 residues. The CDR3: CASSISATGGREQFF. Here the CDR3 DNA reads TGTGCCAGTAGTATTTCTGCGACAGGGGGCCGGGAGCAGTTCTTC.

This clonotype is labeled as large. This rearrangement joins TRBV7-3 to TRBJ2-1; 8 bases fit TRBD2. With V trimmed by 5 bases and J by 9 bases, 6 bases remained unmatched. The CDR3 sequence is 13 residues long. Germline CDR1 reads SGHTA; CDR2 reads FQGTGA. The DNA of the CDR3 is TGTGCCAGCAGCCCCGGACTAGCTGGTGAGCAGTTCTTC. Its protein is CASSPGLAGEQFF.

By share, this clonotype counts as large. The genes are TRBV7-9 and TRBJ1-2; D is uncertain. V was clipped by 5 bases and J by 6 bases, with 19 bases between them. The CDR3 covers 15 residues. Germline V CDR1 and CDR2: SEHNR, FQNEAQ (reference sequence). CDR3 nucleotide sequence: TGTGCCAGCAGCCCCATGTCAACAGTCGGGAATGGCTACACCTTC. Its translation: CASSPMSTVGNGYTF.

This clonotype counts as large. The chain combines TRBV5-5 with TRBJ2-2, with D tentatively TRBD1 (6 bases). Germline lookup yields CDR1 SGHKS and CDR2 YYEKEE (reference sequence). This CDR3 region has 14 residues. V shed 0 bases and J shed 5 bases, with 8 bases lying between them. CDR3 sequence reads: CASSLGGLTGELFF. CDR3 sequence (DNA): TGTGCCAGCAGCTTGGGGGGGCTAACCGGGGAGCTGTTTTTT.

This clonotype is large within its sample. The chain employs TRBV7-6 and TRBJ2-1; a weak D match, TRBD2 (6 bases). Trimming pared 3 bases from V and 3 bases from J, leaving 12 bases between. The CDR3 loop spans 15 amino acids. CDR1 is SGHVS and CDR2 is FNYEAQ in the germline V gene. CDR3 bases: TGTGCCAGCAGCTTGATAGCGGATTTCTACAATGAGCAGTTCTTC. Its protein product is CASSLIADFYNEQFF.

Sample share makes this clonotype large. The gene calls are TRBV12-3 or TRBV12-4 and TRBJ1-5, with TRBD1 identical over 9 bases. This CDR3 region has 14 residues. V shed 1 base, J shed 6 bases, and the junction held 1 base outside the gene matches. The CDR3 sequence is CASSLGGQGQPQHF. The CDR3 DNA reads TGTGCCAGCAGTTTAGGGGGACAGGGTCAGCCCCAGCATTTT.

This clonotype is large (0.1 to 1%) within its sample. The rearrangement uses TRBV7-9 and TRBJ1-6, with TRBD1 as a possible D gene (5 bases). Per germline, CDR1 SEHNR and CDR2 FQNEAQ (reference sequence). This CDR3 is built from 14 residues. The V end was cut by 1 base, the J end by 10 bases, with 11 bases between. The chain's CDR3 is CASSLGRDGSPLHF. In DNA form, the CDR3 reads TGTGCCAGCAGCTTAGGCAGGGATGGGTCACCCCTCCACTTT.

By frequency in the sample, this clonotype is large. The chain links TRBV7-3 to TRBJ2-3; D gene uncertain. V was clipped by 5 bases and J by 1 base, with 10 bases between them. The CDR3 is made up of 14 amino acids. CDR1 is SGHTA, CDR2 FQGTGA, per germline. CDR3: CASSRDTGTDTQYF. CDR3 nucleotides: TGTGCCAGCAGCAGAGATACCGGCACAGATACGCAGTATTTT.

This clonotype rates as large. V gene TRBV5-1 combines with J gene TRBJ2-7; D might be TRBD1 (6 bases). Deletions cut 4 bases from V and 13 bases from J, with 24 bases between. Germline V gene lookup returns CDR1 SGHRS and CDR2 YFSETQ. The CDR3 covers 14 residues. The CDR3 DNA reads TGCGCCAGCAGCCCCAACGACAGGACGGGCATCCCCTACTTC. Translated: CASSPNDRTGIPYF.

Sample share makes this clonotype medium-sized (0.01 to 0.1%). The CDR3 DNA sequence: TGCGCCAGCAGCTTGTCACTGGAATACAATGAGCAGTTCTTC. Its protein is CASSLSLEYNEQFF. This chain joins TRBV5-1 and TRBJ2-1; D is uncertain. Germline V gene lookup returns CDR1 SGHRS and CDR2 YFSETQ. This CDR3 is 14 amino acids long. V gave up 1 base and J gave up 4 bases, with 9 bases separating them.

About this clonotype: A clone one base away is much larger, so this may be a read error. The rearrangement joins TRBV6-5 to TRBJ2-1; D gene uncertain. Looked up from germline, CDR1 is MNHEY and CDR2 is SVGAGI. The length of the CDR3 is 13 residues. V was cut by 7 bases and J by 7 bases, with 14 bases left in between. The CDR3 nucleotides read TGTGCCAGCAATCACAACGAAGTTAATGAGCAGTTCTTC. Amino acids: CASNHNEVNEQFF.